What follows are 29 T cell receptor beta chains derived from one specimen sequenced in a study of blood T cell repertoires in COVID-19. Data came from immunoSEQ multiplex PCR; TCRdb stores just in-frame clones and leaves some out. The sample lists about 230,000 clones, 85% to 90% occurring once. The specimen sequenced was peripheral blood. The source is a man between 50 and 59 years old with COVID-19, enrolled during active disease.

The table lists this clone with a few counts. The chain employs TRBV6-2 or TRBV6-3 and TRBJ1-5; 7 bases match TRBD1. CDR3 length equals 15 residues. Germline trimming cut 3 bases from V and 1 base from J; bases unmatched to any gene: 3. The germline gives CDR1 MNHEY, CDR2 SVGEGT. CDR3 sequence reads: CASSYRGRSNQPQHF. CDR3 bases: TGTGCCAGCAGTTATAGGGGGCGAAGCAATCAGCCCCAGCATTTT.

V gene TRBV6-2 or TRBV6-3 combines with J gene TRBJ1-6, with no clear D. Germline V gene data show CDR1 as MNHEY and CDR2 as SVGEGT. Trimming shortened V by 0 bases and J by 6 bases, and 6 bases separated the two germline ends. CDR3 length equals 14 residues. CDR3 protein: CASSYSSPNSPLHF. The CDR3 coding sequence is TGTGCCAGCAGTTACTCGAGCCCTAATTCACCCCTCCACTTT.

The J gene is TRBJ1-1, the V gene TRBV18; no definite D call. Deletions cut 3 bases from V and 7 bases from J, with 9 bases between. Germline V lookup: CDR1 KGHSH, CDR2 LQKENI. The CDR3 consists of 12 residues. DNA for the CDR3: TGTGCCAGCTCACCTACGCGGGGTGAAGCTTTCTTT. As protein: CASSPTRGEAFF.

This chain joins TRBV4-2 and TRBJ1-1, with 9 bases fitting TRBD1. CDR3 length: 18 residues. Germline-derived CDR1 and CDR2 are LGHNA and YNFKEQ. V gave up 4 bases and J gave up 1 base; unmatched junction bases: 13. The CDR3 reads CASSLPLRQGVGNTEAFF. The CDR3 DNA reads as TGTGCCAGCAGCCTCCCTTTGAGACAGGGGGTTGGGAACACTGAAGCTTTCTTT.

V gene TRBV30 combines with J gene TRBJ2-1; D is undetermined. The CDR3 is 11 residues long. V lost 2 bases and J lost 7, with 6 bases in between. The germline V gene encodes CDR1 GTSNPN and CDR2 SVGIG (reference sequence). The DNA of the CDR3 is TGTGCCTGGAGTATCCCTAATGAGCAGTTCTTC. It translates to CAWSIPNEQFF.

The CDR3 region has the DNA TGCGCCAGCAGCCAAGAGGGGACACCTTACACCTTC. It specifies CASSQEGTPYTF. V usage is TRBV4-1 and J usage is TRBJ1-2; D is possibly TRBD1 (6 bases). The CDR3 extends over 12 amino acids. Germline values: CDR1 MGHRA, CDR2 YSYEKL. V gave up 0 bases and J gave up 11 bases, with 10 bases separating them.

The V and J genes are TRBV2 and TRBJ2-2; 11 bases agree with TRBD2. This CDR3 is 18 amino acids long. CDR1 and CDR2 (germline): SNHLY, FYNNEI. V shed 6 bases and J 4 bases; nucleotides not matched to a gene: 13. DNA of the CDR3: TGTGCCAGCAGCCGGGGGGTAGCGGGAGGGCGCAGCACCGGGGAGCTGTTTTTT. As protein: CASSRGVAGGRSTGELFF.

The V gene is TRBV24-1, the J gene TRBJ1-5; D not resolved. Trimming stripped 9 bases from V and 4 bases from J, with 12 bases between. The CDR3 length is 13 residues. Germline assignment: CDR1 KGHDR and CDR2 SFDVKD. The CDR3 loop reads CATYMAGNQPQHF. CDR3 in DNA: TGTGCCACCTATATGGCGGGTAATCAGCCCCAGCATTTT.

The rearrangement uses TRBV6-5 and TRBJ1-6; the D is unclear. Trimming removed 0 bases from V and 7 bases from J, with 7 bases in between. The CDR3 has 14 amino acids. CDR1 is MNHEY and CDR2 is SVGAGI in the germline V gene. The chain's CDR3 is CASSYSAENSPLHF. In DNA form, the CDR3 reads TGTGCCAGCAGTTACTCAGCTGAAAATTCACCCCTCCACTTT.

V usage is TRBV3-1 (or the pseudogene TRBV3-2) and J usage is TRBJ2-3, with 9 bases lining up with TRBD2. CDR3 size: 19 residues. V was clipped by 2 bases and J by 0 bases; unmatched bases: 12. Germline V lookup: CDR1 LGHDT, CDR2 YNNKEL (reference sequence). The CDR3 sequence: CASSQRGASGTSSTDTQYF. CDR3 nucleotide sequence: TGTGCCAGCAGCCAAAGGGGGGCTAGCGGGACTTCTAGCACAGATACGCAGTATTTT.

As to this clone: The sample contains more than one DNA sequence encoding this CDR3. The chain combines TRBV14 with TRBJ2-1, with unresolved D. V lost 2 bases and J 4 bases, leaving 3 bases between the germline ends. This CDR3 is built from 12 residues. CDR1 is SGHDN, CDR2 FVKESK, per germline. CDR3 loop: CASSQRYNEQFF. CDR3 bases: TGTGCCAGCAGCCAACGTTACAATGAGCAGTTCTTC.

This chain joins TRBV5-1 and TRBJ1-2; 9 nucleotides match TRBD1. The germline gives CDR1 SGHRS, CDR2 YFSETQ. Germline trimming cut 4 bases from V and 4 bases from J; bases unmatched to any gene: 2. This CDR3 has 13 amino acids. CDR3 residues: CASSRTGAYGYTF. The CDR3 DNA reads as TGCGCCAGCAGCAGGACAGGGGCCTATGGCTACACCTTC.

This clone has just one count. The V call is TRBV14, the J call TRBJ1-1; unclear D gene. The V gene lost 4 bases and the J gene lost 4 bases, with 16 bases spanning the gap. This CDR3 has 15 residues. Germline CDR1 reads SGHDN; CDR2 reads FVKESK. The CDR3 here is CASSPNMAVGTEAFF. The CDR3 DNA is TGTGCCAGCAGCCCCAACATGGCGGTCGGCACTGAAGCTTTCTTT.

The rearrangement joins TRBV7-3 to TRBJ2-2; weak D call: TRBD2 (5 bases). The CDR3 covers 17 residues. Per germline, CDR1 SGHTA and CDR2 FQGTGA. V was pared by 3 bases and J by 0 bases, with 14 bases between. The CDR3 reads CASSFAPGLANTGELFF. In nucleotides, the CDR3 is TGTGCCAGCAGCTTTGCCCCCGGACTGGCGAACACCGGGGAGCTGTTTTTT.

J is TRBJ2-6 and V is TRBV9; perhaps TRBD2 as D (6 bases). Trimming stripped 6 bases from V and 0 bases from J, with 16 bases between. CDR3 size: 17 residues. Per the germline V gene, CDR1 is SGDLS and CDR2 is YYNGEE. The CDR3 DNA is TGTGCCAGCAAGGGCGGGGTGCTCCCCTCTGGGGCCAACGTCCTGACTTTC. Its protein is CASKGGVLPSGANVLTF. Full variable domain (remainder filled in from reference TRBV9 and TRBJ2-6): DSGVTQTPKHLITATGQRVTLRCSPRSGDLSVYWYQQSLDQGLQFLIQYYNGEERAKGNILERFSAQQFPDLHSELNLSSLELGDSALYFCASKGGVLPSGANVLTFGAGSRLTVL.

The CDR3 sequence: CASSETNRGTDTQYF. The CDR3 nucleotides read TGTGCCAGCAGTGAAACTAACAGGGGCACAGATACGCAGTATTTT. The chain is built from TRBV2 and TRBJ2-3; D is possibly TRBD1 (6 bases). The germline V gene encodes CDR1 SNHLY and CDR2 FYNNEI. This CDR3 comprises 15 residues. Deletions cut 2 bases from V and 1 base from J, with 10 bases between.

The rearrangement uses TRBV6-6 and TRBJ2-7, with a tentative D call TRBD2 (7 bases). V lost 2 bases and J lost 4, with 18 bases in between. The germline V gene has CDR1 MNHNY and CDR2 SVGAGI (reference sequence). CDR3 length: 16 residues. The CDR3 here is CASSYLRGGPGYEQYF. The DNA of the CDR3 is TGTGCCAGCAGTTACCTACGCGGGGGCCCGGGTTACGAGCAGTACTTC.

The chain has TRBV16 and TRBJ2-5; no definite D call. The CDR3 is made up of 13 amino acids. Germline loops: CDR1 KGHSY, CDR2 FQNENV. The V end was cut by 2 bases, the J end by 5 bases, with 9 bases between. CDR3 region: CASSQPPLETQYF. DNA of the CDR3: TGTGCCAGCAGCCAACCCCCCCTGGAGACCCAGTACTTC.

The V gene is TRBV3-1 (or the pseudogene TRBV3-2), the J gene TRBJ1-5; TRBD1 is a possible D gene (5 bases). Germline V gene sequence: CDR1 LGHDT, CDR2 YNNKEL (reference sequence). Trimming removed 3 bases at V and 7 bases at J, with 16 bases between. CDR3 length equals 15 residues. CDR3 protein: CASSQSPGHGQPQHF. DNA for the CDR3: TGTGCCAGCAGCCAGAGCCCCGGACATGGGCAGCCCCAGCATTTT.

This chain links TRBV7-9 with TRBJ2-1; possibly TRBD2 for D (5 bases). The CDR3 loop spans 15 amino acids. The germline V gene encodes CDR1 SEHNR and CDR2 FQNEAQ (reference sequence). Trimming pared 5 bases from V and 0 bases from J, leaving 11 bases between. The CDR3 DNA reads TGTGCCAGCAGCCCGAGCGGAAGCTCCTACAATGAGCAGTTCTTC. It codes for CASSPSGSSYNEQFF.

V and J are TRBV6-5 and TRBJ1-3; D is uncertain. V was trimmed by 4 bases and J by 0 bases, leaving 4 bases between them. Germline V gene data show CDR1 as MNHEY and CDR2 as SVGAGI. The CDR3 consists of 13 residues. The CDR3 nucleotides read TGTGCCAGCAGTTCTAACTCTGGAAACACCATATATTTT. Translated, it gives CASSSNSGNTIYF.

V is TRBV7-2 and J is TRBJ1-5; D might be TRBD1 (6 bases). The CDR3 consists of 16 residues. V dropped 3 bases and J dropped 0 bases, with 12 bases sitting between them. Germline V CDR1 and CDR2: SGHTA, FQGNSA. In nucleotides, the CDR3 is TGTGCCAGCAGCTTGGGCAGGGGAAATAGCAATCAGCCCCAGCATTTT. This gives the protein CASSLGRGNSNQPQHF.

CDR3 sequence: CSVGQGGFLTNEKLFF. CDR3 nucleotides: TGCAGCGTTGGTCAGGGGGGATTTTTAACTAATGAAAAACTGTTTTTT. The chain links TRBV29-1 to TRBJ1-4; 7 bases map to TRBD1. The CDR3 is 16 residues long. The junction had 9 bases not matched to a gene; V was cut back by 4 bases and J by 1 base. Germline V lookup: CDR1 SQVTM, CDR2 ANQGSEA.

The rearrangement links TRBV5-4 to TRBJ2-1; 9 nucleotides match TRBD1. This CDR3 has 15 amino acids. The junction had 5 bases not matched to a gene; V was cut back by 0 bases and J by 7 bases. Germline-derived CDR1 and CDR2 are SGHNT and YYREEE (reference sequence). In DNA form, the CDR3 reads TGTGCCAGCAGCTTGGACAGGGGGCTGGTGAATGAGCAGTTCTTC. Amino acid sequence: CASSLDRGLVNEQFF.

The gene calls are TRBV7-2 and TRBJ2-1; 8 bases fit TRBD2. Losses at the gene ends were 5 bases for V and 9 bases for J; bases not matched to a gene: 12. This CDR3 is 15 amino acids long. Per the germline V gene, CDR1 is SGHTA and CDR2 is FQGNSA. The CDR3 protein is CASSPTGGRNSEQFF. Written as DNA, the CDR3 is TGTGCCAGCAGCCCCACGGGGGGGAGGAACAGTGAGCAGTTCTTC.

V gene TRBV5-5 combines with J gene TRBJ2-2, with 9 nucleotides matching TRBD1. This CDR3 spans 16 amino acids. Trimming took 0 bases from V and 1 from J; bases not matched to a gene: 1. CDR1 and CDR2 from the germline V gene are SGHKS and YYEKEE (reference sequence). The CDR3 DNA follows: TGTGCCAGCAGCTTGGGGGGACAGGGGAACACCGGGGAGCTGTTTTTT. It is translated as CASSLGGQGNTGELFF.

In this sample, this clone turned up once. The chain couples TRBV19 to TRBJ2-3; 14 bases are shared with TRBD2. V gave up 3 bases and J gave up 3 bases; unmatched junction bases: 5. Germline V gives CDR1 LNHDA, CDR2 SQIVND (reference sequence). The CDR3 sequence is 17 residues long. The CDR3: CASSMTSGGDVTDTQYF. DNA of the CDR3: TGTGCCAGTAGTATGACTAGCGGGGGGGATGTGACAGATACGCAGTATTTT.

This chain uses TRBV4-3 with TRBJ2-6, with a weak D call TRBD1 (6 bases). The V gene lost 4 bases and the J gene lost 0 bases, with 13 bases spanning the gap. CDR1 and CDR2 (germline): LGHNA, YSLEER. The CDR3 has 17 amino acids. The CDR3 reads CASSPQQGVSGANVLTF. As DNA, the CDR3 is TGCGCCAGCAGCCCACAACAGGGAGTCTCTGGGGCCAACGTCCTGACTTTC.

This clone was counted a few times. The chain carries TRBV14 and TRBJ1-6, with 10 bases fitting TRBD1. The V and J ends lost 5 bases and 0 bases, in that order; junction bases with no gene match: 10. The CDR3 is 19 amino acids. Germline V gene lookup returns CDR1 SGHDN and CDR2 FVKESK. The CDR3 reads CASSTGTGALSSYNSPLHF. CDR3 bases: TGTGCCAGCAGCACAGGGACAGGGGCACTTAGCTCCTATAATTCACCCCTCCACTTT.